The T cell receptor beta chain described here comes from a study of cytomegalovirus exposure and HLA in healthy donors. For the study at large: Across a few hundred genotyped donors, about 81% landed in the Caucasian-associated ancestry cluster. Points from the study as a whole: Rarity characterized most TCR sequences, yet some public TCRs appeared in many donors. In a later analysis, TCR beta V- and J-gene trimming showed a link to a missense DCLRE1C variant. In vitro testing confirmed a few CMV-associated chains as specific for CMV antigens.

The CDR3 totals 14 residues. Trimming removed 2 bases from V and 2 bases from J, with 8 bases in between. Germline CDR1 MNHNS, CDR2 SASEGT. PCR used 60 Vbeta primers and 13 Jbeta primers. TCRdb's copy holds only in-frame clones and misses some; the assay was immunoSEQ multiplex PCR. The sample contains 150,000 to 200,000 clones, about 85% of which appear only once. Concerning this clone: What it binds is not known.

The sequence came from a girl under 18 in good health and CMV-seropositive. The V gene is TRBV6-1, the J gene TRBJ2-3, with D hard to call. The sample was PBMCs. The CDR3 DNA follows: TGTGCCAGCAGTGAATCTAGATACACAGATACGCAGTATTTT. It codes for CASSESRYTDTQYF.